This T cell receptor beta chain stems from a study of blood T cell repertoires in COVID-19. Study-wide context: There were acute and convalescent COVID-19 samples, and they came from the United States, Italy and Spain. PBMCs, B-cell-depleted T cells, or T cells provided the cDNA or gDNA that made up the material.

The method was immunoSEQ multiplex PCR; TCRdb's version includes in-frame clones alone and lacks a portion of them. The table lists 200,000 or so clones, roughly nine tenths of them singletons. The age range of participants was 18 to 89 years, with residence in about two dozen US areas. Among Cohort 3 donors, those recovered had two negative PCRs, clearance, or symptom resolution. The sample comprised PBMCs or T cells enriched from blood (not recorded which). The TCR originated in a man aged 25 to 40 who had recovered from COVID-19.

CDR3 protein: CASMRGGYMNTEAFF. CDR3 nucleotides: TGTGCCAGCATGCGGGGGGGATATATGAACACTGAAGCTTTCTTT. The V and J genes are TRBV2 and TRBJ1-1; perhaps TRBD1 as D (5 bases). V was clipped by 7 bases and J by 0 bases, with 15 bases between them. The germline V gene has CDR1 SNHLY and CDR2 FYNNEI. The CDR3 is 15 amino acids.